This T cell receptor beta chain is drawn from a study of blood T cell repertoires in COVID-19. Study at large: Acute-phase and convalescent COVID-19 samples originated in the United States, Italy and Spain.

CDR1 SGHDT and CDR2 YYEEEE come from the germline V gene. V was pared by 6 bases and J by 0 bases, with 10 bases between. This CDR3 region has 13 residues. The authors' processing: Amplification of reference gene primers was used by the study to estimate nucleated cell counts. The method was immunoSEQ multiplex PCR; TCRdb's version includes in-frame clones alone and lacks a portion of them. V and J calls and clone size are as listed in that table; D and trimming were resolved from the DNA. The sample shows approximately 210,000 clones, around 80% of them seen only once. This clonotype was obtained from a woman between 40 and 55 years old with acute or convalescent COVID-19. The V and J genes are TRBV5-6 and TRBJ2-7, with TRBD2 as a possible D gene (5 bases). The sequencing input was peripheral blood. This CDR3 reads CASIERFSYEQYF. Written as DNA, the CDR3 is TGTGCCAGCATCGAGCGGTTCTCCTACGAGCAGTACTTC.